The 27 T cell receptor beta chains below were found in one sample sequenced in a study of T cells in Graves' hyperthyroidism and ophthalmopathy. The TCR beta CDR3 regions underwent amplification using RNA transcripts as the source. The HTBI primer set drove a first-round RT-PCR of the TCR CDR3. MiXCR was run by TCRdb on the multiplex PCR reads, yielding one entry per CDR3 protein. Among about 350,000 distinct CDR3 sequences listed, around 15% were seen once. Material: blood. Source of these receptors: a woman between 40 and 55 years old with Graves' ophthalmopathy.

This clonotype was observed at least ten times. This chain links TRBV28 with TRBJ2-7; TRBD1 matches at 11 bases. CDR1 MDHEN and CDR2 SYDVKM come from the germline V gene. The CDR3 spans 15 residues. V shed 2 bases and J 7 bases; nucleotides not matched to a gene: 7. This chain's CDR3 is CASSLPGQGAREQYF. The CDR3 region has the DNA TGTGCCAGCAGTTTACCCGGACAGGGGGCAAGGGAGCAGTACTTC.

This clonotype has a handful of counts. The rearrangement uses TRBV29-1 and TRBJ2-2; possible D gene TRBD2, 5 bases. The germline V gene encodes CDR1 SQVTM and CDR2 ANQGSEA. This CDR3 is 13 amino acids long. Deletions cut 5 bases from V and 6 bases from J, with 13 bases between. CDR3 protein: CSVSLGGSGELFF. CDR3 DNA: TGCAGCGTTTCTCTTGGAGGCTCCGGGGAGCTGTTTTTT.

Many counts were recorded for this clonotype. This chain uses TRBV2 with TRBJ1-2; D might be TRBD1 (6 bases). The CDR3 loop spans 14 amino acids. V was shortened by 0 bases and J by 7 bases, with 12 bases between the two germline ends. Germline V lookup: CDR1 SNHLY, CDR2 FYNNEI. The CDR3 spells CASSEAPMGAGYTF. For the CDR3, the DNA is TGTGCCAGCAGTGAAGCGCCGATGGGGGCTGGCTACACCTTC.

There are many counts of this clonotype. This chain joins TRBV10-3 and TRBJ2-3, with 11 bases aligning to TRBD2. This CDR3 has 14 amino acids. CDR1 is ENHRY, CDR2 SYGVKD, per germline. The V and J ends lost 9 bases and 6 bases, in that order; junction bases with no gene match: 8. CDR3 sequence reads: CAIGLAGHPDTQYF. The CDR3 DNA follows: TGTGCCATAGGACTAGCGGGTCACCCGGATACGCAGTATTTT.

The sample holds many counts of this clonotype. The genes are TRBV3-1 and TRBJ1-1; D not resolved. V shed 1 base and J shed 6 bases, with 9 bases lying between them. This CDR3 contains 13 residues. The germline V gene has CDR1 LGHDT and CDR2 YNNKEL (reference sequence). CDR3 nucleotides: TGTGCCAGCAGCCAAGTTCCGAGCGCTGAAGCTTTCTTT. It yields the protein CASSQVPSAEAFF.

Turning to this clonotype: This may come from a read error, since a much larger clone is one base off. CDR3 region: CASGDFRNSPLHF. The CDR3 nucleotides are TGTGCCAGCGGTGATTTCCGAAATTCACCCCTCCACTTT. The genes are TRBV6-1 and TRBJ1-6; D not certain. The CDR3 sequence is 13 residues long. In germline, CDR1 is MNHNS, CDR2 SASEGT.

The chain recombines TRBV20-1 with TRBJ2-1; D may be TRBD2 (7 bases). The CDR3 length is 19 residues. CDR1 is DFQATT, CDR2 SNEGSKA, per germline (reference sequence). V was pared by 2 bases and J by 12 bases, with 35 bases between. The CDR3 here is CSARPTGAGGRGAVDSQFF. The CDR3 DNA sequence: TGCAGTGCTAGACCAACGGGAGCCGGGGGACGGGGGGCGGTAGATTCGCAGTTCTTC.

This clonotype was counted ten times or more. The chain has TRBV6-1 and TRBJ2-1, with TRBD2 matching 12 bases. The CDR3 totals 16 residues. V shed 6 bases, J shed 1 base, and the junction held 4 bases outside the gene matches. Germline V gene lookup returns CDR1 MNHNS and CDR2 SASEGT. The CDR3 sequence is CASRLGTSGSYNEQFF. The CDR3 DNA is TGTGCCAGCAGACTTGGGACTAGCGGGTCCTACAATGAGCAGTTCTTC.

This clonotype appeared many times. This chain links TRBV11-2 with TRBJ2-1; tentatively, D is TRBD1 (5 bases). Germline V gene sequence: CDR1 SGHAT, CDR2 FQNNGV. This CDR3 is 15 amino acids long. Trimming cost V 6 bases and J 4 bases, with 16 bases left between them. CDR3 nucleotides: TGTGCCAGCAGGAGAGGAAGGGGTCCTTACAATGAGCAGTTCTTC. Translation gives CASRRGRGPYNEQFF.

This clonotype was recorded only once. The chain is built from TRBV29-1 and TRBJ1-1; weak D call: TRBD1 (6 bases). The V gene's germline CDR1 is SQVTM and CDR2 ANQGSEA. The CDR3 runs to 13 residues. Trimming took off 4 bases at V and 3 bases at J, with 12 bases between the two ends. CDR3 protein: CSVGPQGYTEAFF. CDR3 in DNA: TGCAGCGTTGGGCCCCAGGGGTACACTGAAGCTTTCTTT.

There are many counts of this clonotype. The rearrangement links TRBV7-9 to TRBJ1-1, with 7 positions matching TRBD1. The V gene's germline CDR1 is SEHNR and CDR2 FQNEAQ (reference sequence). V lost 4 bases and J lost 9; bases outside the gene matches: 14. The CDR3 runs to 15 residues. CDR3 residues: CASSSLKAQGEKAFF. CDR3 bases: TGTGCCAGCAGCTCGTTAAAGGCCCAGGGGGAGAAAGCTTTCTTT.

To note about this clonotype: A much larger clone sits a single nucleotide away, making a read error possible. The genes are TRBV5-4 and TRBJ2-2; D may correspond to TRBD1 or TRBD2 (6 bases each). Germline V gene lookup returns CDR1 SGHNT and CDR2 YYREEE (reference sequence). Trimming removed 2 bases from V and 5 bases from J, with 13 bases in between. The CDR3 has 15 amino acids. DNA of the CDR3: TGTGCCAGCAGCTTAGTGGGGGGCAGGACCGGGGAGCTGTTTTTT. It yields the protein CASSLVGGRTGELFF.

This clonotype has a handful of counts. CDR3 sequence reads: CASSLASRELFF. The CDR3 DNA reads TGTGCCAGCAGCTTAGCCTCCCGGGAGCTGTTTTTT. The genes are TRBV7-9 and TRBJ2-2; D not resolved. The CDR3 runs 12 residues. Trimming left V 0 bases short and J 9 bases short, with 5 bases between. Germline CDR1 SEHNR, CDR2 FQNEAQ (reference sequence).

The V and J genes are TRBV18 and TRBJ1-6, with 7 bases aligning to TRBD1. CDR1 is KGHSH, CDR2 LQKENI, per germline. J gave up 6 bases and V 3 bases, and 8 bases lay outside the gene matches. This CDR3 region has 16 residues. The CDR3 reads CASSPRRDSFNSPLHF. CDR3 DNA: TGTGCCAGCTCACCCCGTAGGGACAGCTTTAATTCACCCCTCCACTTT.

This CDR3 is CASSSRTTGGAFYEQYF. The CDR3 bases are TGTGCCAGCAGCTCCAGAACCACAGGGGGCGCCTTCTACGAGCAGTACTTC. The gene calls are TRBV5-6 and TRBJ2-7, with 9 bases matching TRBD1. The CDR3 consists of 17 residues. Germline CDR1 is SGHDT and CDR2 is YYEEEE. After removal of 3 bases from V and 3 bases from J, the junction contained 13 bases not matched to a gene.

This clonotype was found many times. In DNA, the CDR3 is TGTGCCAGCAGCGTAGAAGAAACTTCCTACAATGAGCAGTTCTTC. Translation gives CASSVEETSYNEQFF. The V and J genes are TRBV9 and TRBJ2-1; D ambiguous. The CDR3 contains 15 residues. Germline-derived CDR1 and CDR2 are SGDLS and YYNGEE. Trimming stripped 0 bases from V and 1 base from J, with 8 bases between. The variable domain in full, with the rest retrieved from reference TRBV9 and TRBJ2-1, is DSGVTQTPKHLITATGQRVTLRCSPRSGDLSVYWYQQSLDQGLQFLIQYYNGEERAKGNILERFSAQQFPDLHSELNLSSLELGDSALYFCASSVEETSYNEQFFGPGTRLTVL.

There are many counts of this clonotype. The chain has TRBV3-1 and TRBJ2-1; 11 bases match TRBD2. CDR1 and CDR2 from the germline V gene are LGHDT and YNNKEL (reference sequence). There are 15 residues in the CDR3. Trimming at V came to 7 bases and at J to 8 bases, leaving 10 bases not matched to a gene. DNA of the CDR3: TGTGCCAGCAAGAAACTAGCGGGAGCGGGCGATGAGCAGTTCTTC. Translation gives CASKKLAGAGDEQFF.

This clonotype was seen a few times. This sequence may be a read error, since a much larger clone differs from it by one base. The V gene is TRBV12-3 or TRBV12-4, the J gene TRBJ2-3; the D is unclear. The V gene lost 6 bases and the J gene lost 1 base, with 8 bases spanning the gap. There are 13 residues in the CDR3. The CDR3 coding sequence is TGTGCCAGCAGCCCCCGGCGCACAGATACGCAGTATTTT. Its protein product is CASSPRRTDTQYF.

This clonotype was recorded many times. The chain links TRBV12-3 or TRBV12-4 to TRBJ2-5, with D possibly being TRBD1 (6 bases). The CDR3 contains 12 residues. V was trimmed by 5 bases and J by 7 bases, leaving 11 bases between them. CDR3 coding DNA: TGTGCCAGCAGTGGACAGCCCTGGACCCAGTACTTC. Protein product: CASSGQPWTQYF.

A word on this clonotype: With a much larger clone just one base away, this may be a read error. No conserved phenylalanine or tryptophan ends this CDR3, so it is likely a read error. The J gene is TRBJ1-1, the V gene TRBV29-1; D is possibly TRBD1 (6 bases). Trimming took 5 bases from V and 7 from J, leaving 17 bases between them. The CDR3 is 13 amino acids. Germline assignment: CDR1 SQVTM and CDR2 ANQGSEA. In DNA, the CDR3 is TGCAGCGTTTCAAAAGAGGCAGGGGTTGAAGCTTTCCTT. Translating gives CSVSKEAGVEAFL.

This clonotype has at least ten counts. J is TRBJ1-2 and V is TRBV7-2, with no clear D. The V gene lost 1 base and the J gene lost 4 bases, with 19 bases spanning the gap. The CDR3 sequence is 17 residues long. Germline-derived CDR1 and CDR2 are SGHTA and FQGNSA. The CDR3 sequence: CASSLGSAGSSLYGYTF. The CDR3 DNA follows: TGTGCCAGCAGCTTAGGCTCTGCAGGATCCAGCCTCTATGGCTACACCTTC.

The chain uses TRBV15 and TRBJ2-2; weak D call: TRBD1 (5 bases). Germline-derived CDR1 and CDR2 are LNHNV and YYDKDF (reference sequence). V was trimmed by 2 bases and J by 3 bases, leaving 7 bases between them. This CDR3 is built from 14 residues. As DNA, the CDR3 is TGTGCCACCAGCAGACAGGGTGACACCGGGGAGCTGTTTTTT. It is translated as CATSRQGDTGELFF.

Many counts were recorded for this clonotype. The genes are TRBV20-1 and TRBJ2-5; 7 positions agree with TRBD2. Germline assignment: CDR1 DFQATT and CDR2 SNEGSKA (reference sequence). V shed 5 bases, J shed 5 bases, and the junction held 14 bases outside the gene matches. This CDR3 comprises 15 residues. CDR3 DNA: TGCAGTGCTGCCAGCGGGGCAAGCTGGAGGGAGACCCAGTACTTC. Encoded protein: CSAASGASWRETQYF.

This clonotype was seen many times. As DNA, the CDR3 is TGTGCCATCAGTGAGTCGCAGGCAGGGAGTGGAAACACCATATATTTT. Its translation is CAISESQAGSGNTIYF. This chain uses TRBV10-3 with TRBJ1-3; tentatively, D is TRBD1 (5 bases). Germline assignment: CDR1 ENHRY and CDR2 SYGVKD. Trimming left V 0 bases short and J 3 bases short, with 12 bases between. There are 16 residues in the CDR3.

This clonotype was counted at least ten times. The chain combines TRBV19 with TRBJ2-1, with 11 bases fitting TRBD2. V shed 4 bases and J 6 bases; nucleotides not matched to a gene: 20. The CDR3 contains 20 residues. CDR1 LNHDA and CDR2 SQIVND come from the germline V gene (reference sequence). As DNA, the CDR3 is TGTGCCAGTAGTAACCCGCAGGGTCTTGCCGGGACTAGCGGTTCCAATGAGCAGTTCTTC. This codes for CASSNPQGLAGTSGSNEQFF.

This clonotype has a handful of counts. The gene calls are TRBV28 and TRBJ2-2, with D perhaps matching TRBD1 or TRBD2 (5 bases each). V was pared by 2 bases and J by 4 bases, with 14 bases between. Germline assignment: CDR1 MDHEN and CDR2 SYDVKM. The CDR3 contains 16 residues. The CDR3 is CASSLQGLAGTGELFF. CDR3 DNA: TGTGCCAGCAGTTTACAGGGCCTAGCTGGCACCGGGGAGCTGTTTTTT.

Ten or more counts support this clonotype. The chain is built from TRBV12-3 or TRBV12-4 and TRBJ1-6; maybe TRBD1 (5 bases). Trimming left V 3 bases short and J 7 bases short, with 10 bases between. This CDR3 spans 14 amino acids. The CDR3 spells CASSFFEGNSPLHF. The CDR3 DNA reads as TGTGCCAGCAGTTTTTTTGAGGGGAATTCACCCCTCCACTTT.